Following are 24 T cell receptor beta chains from one sample sequenced in a study of CD8 T cells in Susac syndrome. After extraction with the RNeasy kit, about 0.45 to 1 ug of the RNA was reverse transcribed using random hexamers. TCRdb itself ran the immunoSEQ multiplex PCR reads through MiXCR, one entry per CDR3 protein. The data show 180,000 or so distinct CDR3 sequences, roughly 95% seen once. The material sequenced was CD4+ T cells from PBMCs. These TCRs come from a human donor in good health.

V usage is TRBV6-2 or TRBV6-3 and J usage is TRBJ2-7, with 8 positions matching TRBD2. Germline V CDR1 and CDR2: MNHEY, SVGEGT. This CDR3 spans 14 amino acids. The junction had 8 bases not matched to a gene; V was cut back by 6 bases and J by 4 bases. The CDR3 nucleotides are TGTGCCAGCAGGACTCTAGCGGGCGGTTACGAGCAGTACTTC. Amino acids: CASRTLAGGYEQYF.

The chain employs TRBV28 and TRBJ2-7; 7 nucleotides match TRBD1. This CDR3 spans 17 amino acids. Trimming cost V 5 bases and J 3 bases; bases outside gene matches: 16. Germline V lookup: CDR1 MDHEN, CDR2 SYDVKM. This CDR3 reads CASSPITTGLVIYEQYF. In nucleotides, the CDR3 is TGTGCCAGCAGTCCGATCACGACAGGGTTGGTCATCTACGAGCAGTACTTC. The whole variable domain, filled in from reference TRBV28 and TRBJ2-7, reads DVKVTQSSRYLVKRTGEKVFLECVQDMDHENMFWYRQDPGLGLRLIYFSYDVKMKEKGDIPEGYSVSREKKERFSLILESASTNQTSMYLCASSPITTGLVIYEQYFGPGTRLTVT.

The J gene is TRBJ2-5, the V gene TRBV6-2 or TRBV6-3; no clear D gene. CDR3 length: 14 residues. Trimming cost V 0 bases and J 2 bases, with 7 bases left between them. Germline V CDR1 and CDR2: MNHEY, SVGEGT. DNA of the CDR3: TGTGCCAGCAGTTACTCGCCCCGGCAAGAGACCCAGTACTTC. Encoded protein: CASSYSPRQETQYF.

Here the CDR3 DNA reads TGTGCCAGCCAGAGGGACTTAGTGCAAGAGACCCAGTACTTC. Translated: CASQRDLVQETQYF. V and J are TRBV2 and TRBJ2-5; perhaps TRBD2 as D (6 bases). This CDR3 contains 14 residues. Germline V gene data show CDR1 as SNHLY and CDR2 as FYNNEI. Trimming shortened V by 8 bases and J by 2 bases, and 15 bases separated the two germline ends.

The chain carries TRBV20-1 and TRBJ1-1, with 9 nucleotides matching TRBD1. This CDR3 spans 15 amino acids. Germline V CDR1 and CDR2: DFQATT, SNEGSKA (reference sequence). Germline trimming cut 0 bases from V and 1 base from J; bases unmatched to any gene: 3. CDR3 in DNA: TGCAGTGCTAGAGATGGGGGACAGGGGAACACTGAAGCTTTCTTT. Its protein product is CSARDGGQGNTEAFF.

V and J are TRBV19 and TRBJ2-7; tentative D call: TRBD1 (6 bases). Trimming shortened V by 6 bases and J by 0 bases, and 21 bases separated the two germline ends. Germline CDR1 is LNHDA and CDR2 is SQIVND (reference sequence). The CDR3 sequence is 17 residues long. The CDR3 here is CASSPGGLAGDSYEQYF. The CDR3 region has the DNA TGTGCCAGTAGCCCGGGCGGGTTGGCAGGGGACTCCTACGAGCAGTACTTC.

The chain links TRBV30 to TRBJ2-6, with a weak D call TRBD1 (5 bases). The V gene's germline CDR1 is GTSNPN and CDR2 SVGIG (reference sequence). The CDR3 spans 18 residues. With 0 bases removed from V and 0 bases from J, the gap between germline ends came to 15 bases. CDR3 amino acids: CAWSVIRGTHSGANVLTF. Written as DNA, the CDR3 is TGTGCCTGGAGTGTGATAAGGGGAACTCACTCTGGGGCCAACGTCCTGACTTTC. The complete variable domain, with remaining parts taken from reference TRBV30 and TRBJ2-6, reads SQTIHQWPATLVQPVGSPLSLECTVEGTSNPNLYWYRQAAGRGLQLLFYSVGIGQISSEVPQNLSASRPQDRQFILSSKKLLLSDSGFYLCAWSVIRGTHSGANVLTFGAGSRLTVL.

The V and J genes are TRBV7-9 and TRBJ2-1; D might be TRBD1 or TRBD2, each matching 6 bases. CDR1 and CDR2 from the germline V gene are SEHNR and FQNEAQ (reference sequence). The length of the CDR3 is 14 residues. Trimming took off 4 bases at V and 8 bases at J, with 15 bases between the two ends. DNA for the CDR3: TGTGCCAGCAGCTCCAAAGCGGAGGGGGATGAGCAGTTCTTC. Amino acids: CASSSKAEGDEQFF.

This clonotype came up a few times. V and J are TRBV6-1 and TRBJ2-1; the match to TRBD2 covers 11 bases. CDR1 and CDR2 (germline): MNHNS, SASEGT. The length of the CDR3 is 13 residues. Trimming cost V 5 bases and J 8 bases; bases outside gene matches: 2. CDR3 region: CASSRLAGYEQFF. CDR3 sequence (DNA): TGTGCCAGCAGTCGACTAGCGGGGTATGAGCAGTTCTTC.

The rearrangement links TRBV3-1 to TRBJ2-1; 12 positions agree with TRBD2. Germline V CDR1 and CDR2: LGHDT, YNNKEL (reference sequence). V lost 4 bases to trimming and J lost 0 bases; unmatched junction nucleotides: 16. The CDR3 covers 21 residues. CDR3 protein: CASSPTSGRSTPTSSYNEQFF. CDR3 DNA: TGTGCCAGCAGCCCGACTAGCGGGAGATCTACCCCGACCAGCTCCTACAATGAGCAGTTCTTC.

This clonotype was detected only once. The V gene is TRBV7-2, the J gene TRBJ1-1; D is uncertain. This CDR3 is 14 amino acids long. V lost 5 bases, J lost 2 bases, and 12 bases lay in between. CDR1 is SGHTA and CDR2 is FQGNSA in the germline V gene. This CDR3 reads CASSVVSFNTEAFF. Written as DNA, the CDR3 is TGTGCCAGCAGCGTAGTGAGCTTTAACACTGAAGCTTTCTTT.

This chain connects TRBV2 to TRBJ2-7; possible D gene TRBD2, 6 bases. The V and J ends lost 5 bases and 3 bases respectively, with 20 bases between them. The CDR3 loop spans 16 amino acids. From germline, CDR1 is SNHLY and CDR2 FYNNEI. The CDR3 DNA is TGTGCCAGCAGTAAGCCCCGGGACTCCTTCATCTACGAGCAGTACTTC. It translates to CASSKPRDSFIYEQYF.

This chain joins TRBV7-3 and TRBJ2-3, with D perhaps being TRBD1 or TRBD2 (5 bases each). The CDR3 covers 15 residues. The V gene's germline CDR1 is SGHTA and CDR2 FQGTGA. V lost 6 bases and J 2 bases, leaving 15 bases between the germline ends. This CDR3 is CASRFDRGLTDTQYF. Here the CDR3 DNA reads TGTGCCAGCAGGTTCGACCGGGGCCTCACAGATACGCAGTATTTT.

V usage is TRBV29-1 and J usage is TRBJ1-1, with D possibly matching TRBD1 (5 bases). This CDR3 region has 12 residues. Trimming left V 7 bases short and J 3 bases short, with 12 bases between. The germline V gene encodes CDR1 SQVTM and CDR2 ANQGSEA. The CDR3: CSARWGDTEAFF. In DNA form, the CDR3 reads TGCAGCGCCCGGTGGGGGGACACTGAAGCTTTCTTT.

The chain carries TRBV9 and TRBJ1-2, with 7 bases lining up with TRBD1. Per the germline V gene, CDR1 is SGDLS and CDR2 is YYNGEE. This CDR3 contains 15 residues. V shed 3 bases, J shed 6 bases, and the junction held 11 bases outside the gene matches. The CDR3 is CASSALTGSSDGYTF. CDR3 DNA: TGTGCCAGCAGCGCCCTGACAGGGTCATCAGATGGCTACACCTTC. Supplemented by reference TRBV9 and TRBJ1-2, the full variable domain reads DSGVTQTPKHLITATGQRVTLRCSPRSGDLSVYWYQQSLDQGLQFLIQYYNGEERAKGNILERFSAQQFPDLHSELNLSSLELGDSALYFCASSALTGSSDGYTFGSGTRLTVV.

The rearrangement uses TRBV29-1 and TRBJ2-3, with TRBD2 matching 14 bases. Germline lookup yields CDR1 SQVTM and CDR2 ANQGSEA. J lost 3 bases, V lost 7 bases, and 12 bases had no gene match. The CDR3 is made up of 17 amino acids. This chain's CDR3 is CSARRGLAGVLTDTQYF. CDR3 nucleotide sequence: TGCAGCGCCCGGAGGGGACTAGCGGGAGTTCTAACAGATACGCAGTATTTT.

The rearrangement links TRBV20-1 to TRBJ2-3; no clear D gene. Germline lookup yields CDR1 DFQATT and CDR2 SNEGSKA (reference sequence). Trimming pared 3 bases from V and 0 bases from J, leaving 10 bases between. The CDR3 sequence is 14 residues long. The CDR3 spells CSARTVVSTDTQYF. CDR3 in DNA: TGCAGTGCTAGGACCGTCGTGAGCACAGATACGCAGTATTTT.

V and J are TRBV18 and TRBJ2-5; D is unclear. Germline-derived CDR1 and CDR2 are KGHSH and LQKENI. Trimming took off 4 bases at V and 3 bases at J, with 6 bases between the two ends. The CDR3 loop spans 12 amino acids. CDR3 sequence: CASSQKEETQYF. The CDR3 coding sequence is TGTGCCAGCTCACAAAAGGAAGAGACCCAGTACTTC.

Only a few counts were recorded for this clonotype. The chain joins TRBV4-3 to TRBJ2-1; D gene unclear. CDR1 LGHNA and CDR2 YSLEER come from the germline V gene. V was pared by 8 bases and J by 3 bases, with 14 bases between. The length of the CDR3 is 14 residues. The CDR3 DNA is TGCGCCAGCGCACCTCAGCCGGTCTACAATGAGCAGTTCTTC. This gives the protein CASAPQPVYNEQFF.

The rearrangement uses TRBV7-9 and TRBJ2-1; TRBD1 or TRBD2 may be the D gene (6 bases each). Trimming cost V 5 bases and J 0 bases, with 11 bases left between them. This CDR3 region has 15 residues. Per germline, CDR1 SEHNR and CDR2 FQNEAQ (reference sequence). The CDR3 DNA sequence: TGTGCCAGCAGCCCGGGGGCCACCTCCTACAATGAGCAGTTCTTC. Encoded protein: CASSPGATSYNEQFF.

V and J are TRBV7-3 and TRBJ2-3, with 7 bases lining up with TRBD1. Trimming removed 1 base from V and 4 bases from J; junction bases left unmatched: 8. The CDR3 is 16 residues long. Germline V gene data show CDR1 as SGHTA and CDR2 as FQGTGA. The CDR3 reads CASSLNLVTGPDTQYF. The DNA of the CDR3 is TGTGCCAGCAGCTTAAACCTTGTGACAGGGCCAGATACGCAGTATTTT.

The J gene is TRBJ2-3, the V gene TRBV7-2; D gene uncertain. CDR1 is SGHTA and CDR2 is FQGNSA in the germline V gene. CDR3 length: 13 residues. V shed 4 bases and J shed 6 bases, with 11 bases lying between them. The CDR3 spells CASSSLEADTQYF. CDR3 nucleotides: TGTGCCAGCAGCTCCCTCGAGGCGGATACGCAGTATTTT.

This clonotype was detected once. The chain is built from TRBV20-1 and TRBJ1-1; D call uncertain. The germline V gene has CDR1 DFQATT and CDR2 SNEGSKA (reference sequence). Trimming cost V 5 bases and J 7 bases, with 14 bases left between them. The CDR3 runs to 12 residues. The chain's CDR3 is CSAVWRQVEAFF. Here the CDR3 DNA reads TGCAGTGCTGTTTGGCGGCAGGTTGAAGCTTTCTTT.

The chain employs TRBV20-1 and TRBJ2-3, with D unclear. This CDR3 is built from 14 residues. Trimming stripped 5 bases from V and 2 bases from J, with 14 bases between. The germline V gene encodes CDR1 DFQATT and CDR2 SNEGSKA (reference sequence). CDR3 in DNA: TGCAGTGCTCAGCTCGCGGCCCTCACAGATACGCAGTATTTT. Translating gives CSAQLAALTDTQYF.